A selection of T cell receptor beta chains follows, all from one sample in a study of Ad26.COV2.S vaccination and SARS-CoV-2 variants. Using immunoSEQ multiplex PCR, the repertoire was profiled, and TCRdb retains in-frame clones only, with some absent. Of 400,000 to 450,000 clones listed, 80% to 95% are singletons. This sample comprised peripheral blood, obtained in a trial of Ad26.COV2.S vaccine versus placebo. These receptors all stem from a person aged 18 to 65 who received the Ad26.COV2.S COVID-19 vaccine or a placebo. The conserved cysteine and the conserved F or W are not part of the CDR3 here. The order of the fields is clone size, V gene, J gene, CDR3 protein. The size field is filled for only some rows; it gives once, few, many or a size class.

clone_size: .; v_call: TRBV27; j_call: TRBJ1-1; cdr3_aa: ASSRRGAWVNTEAF
clone_size: .; v_call: TRBV20-1; j_call: TRBJ2-5; cdr3_aa: SAIDSPIETQY
clone_size: few; v_call: TRBV4-3; j_call: TRBJ2-7; cdr3_aa: ASSPVPGSEQY
clone_size: .; v_call: TRBV7-8; j_call: TRBJ2-1; cdr3_aa: ASSLSAREGPYNEQF
clone_size: .; v_call: TRBV5-4; j_call: TRBJ1-1; cdr3_aa: ASSFITGPLNTEAF
clone_size: .; v_call: TRBV7-2; j_call: TRBJ1-3; cdr3_aa: ASSLEGGNTIY
clone_size: .; v_call: TRBV11-2; j_call: TRBJ2-7; cdr3_aa: ASQLVFEQY
clone_size: .; v_call: TRBV19; j_call: TRBJ1-5; cdr3_aa: ASSPAGPFNQPQH
clone_size: .; v_call: TRBV4-1; j_call: TRBJ2-7; cdr3_aa: ASSQDGTNLYEQY
clone_size: .; v_call: TRBV3-1/TRBV3-2; j_call: TRBJ1-2; cdr3_aa: ASSQDQGWDYGYT
clone_size: once; v_call: TRBV7-9; j_call: TRBJ2-3; cdr3_aa: ASSLSGTGETDTQY
clone_size: .; v_call: TRBV7-2; j_call: TRBJ2-1; cdr3_aa: ASSFSGSGDEQF
clone_size: .; v_call: TRBV15; j_call: TRBJ2-5; cdr3_aa: ATSPRQGARETQY
clone_size: .; v_call: TRBV21-1; j_call: TRBJ1-4; cdr3_aa: ASSKRPGGIINEKLF
clone_size: .; v_call: TRBV11-2; j_call: TRBJ2-2; cdr3_aa: ASSFGTSGPTGELF
clone_size: .; v_call: TRBV5-5; j_call: TRBJ2-7; cdr3_aa: ASSFLGQGTYEQY